The sample holds a few counts of the clone carrying this TCR beta chain. Its specificity is not known. The data originate from a study of identical twins. General study findings and limits: Beta out-of-frame sequences showed weaker excess twin sharing.

Donors were all healthy Caucasians. TCRdb ran MiXCR on the 5' RACE reads and lists one entry per CDR3 protein. The sample shows some 760,000 distinct CDR3 sequences, roughly 18% of them seen only once. Trimming removed 2 bases from V and 2 bases from J; junction bases left unmatched: 8. The germline V gene has CDR1 SGHRS and CDR2 YFSETQ. The CDR3 is 17 amino acids. This sample also appeared in a second study, on T cells expressing NK-cell markers.

Sequencing was carried out using PBMCs. The receptor's source is a woman aged 18-29 years in good health. The chain uses TRBV5-1 and TRBJ1-3, with 9 bases aligning to TRBD1. CDR3 residues: CASSFTTGGGPGNTIYF. In DNA, the CDR3 is TGCGCCAGCAGCTTTACTACAGGGGGCGGCCCTGGAAACACCATATATTTT.